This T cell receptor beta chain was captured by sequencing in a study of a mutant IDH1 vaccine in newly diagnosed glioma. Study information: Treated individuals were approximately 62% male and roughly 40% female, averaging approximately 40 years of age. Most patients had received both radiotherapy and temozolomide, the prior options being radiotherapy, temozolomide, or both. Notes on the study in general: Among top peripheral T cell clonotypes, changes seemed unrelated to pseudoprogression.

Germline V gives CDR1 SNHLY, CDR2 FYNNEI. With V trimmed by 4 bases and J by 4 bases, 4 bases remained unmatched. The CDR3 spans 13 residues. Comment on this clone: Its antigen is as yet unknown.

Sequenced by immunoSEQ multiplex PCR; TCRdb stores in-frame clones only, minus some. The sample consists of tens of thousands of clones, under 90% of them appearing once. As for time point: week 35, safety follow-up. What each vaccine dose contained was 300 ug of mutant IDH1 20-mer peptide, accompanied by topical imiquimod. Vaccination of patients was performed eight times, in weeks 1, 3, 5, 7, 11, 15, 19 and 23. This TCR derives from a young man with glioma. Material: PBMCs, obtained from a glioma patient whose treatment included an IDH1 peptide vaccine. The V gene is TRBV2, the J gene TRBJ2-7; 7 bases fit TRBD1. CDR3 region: CASSGQGRYEQYF. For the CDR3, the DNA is TGTGCCAGCAGTGGACAGGGTCGGTACGAGCAGTACTTC. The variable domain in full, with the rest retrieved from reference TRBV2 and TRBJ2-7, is EPEVTQTPSHQVTQMGQEVILRCVPISNHLYFYWYRQILGQKVEFLVSFYNNEISEKSEIFDDQFSVERPDGSNFTLKIRSTKLEDSAMYFCASSGQGRYEQYFGPGTRLTVT.